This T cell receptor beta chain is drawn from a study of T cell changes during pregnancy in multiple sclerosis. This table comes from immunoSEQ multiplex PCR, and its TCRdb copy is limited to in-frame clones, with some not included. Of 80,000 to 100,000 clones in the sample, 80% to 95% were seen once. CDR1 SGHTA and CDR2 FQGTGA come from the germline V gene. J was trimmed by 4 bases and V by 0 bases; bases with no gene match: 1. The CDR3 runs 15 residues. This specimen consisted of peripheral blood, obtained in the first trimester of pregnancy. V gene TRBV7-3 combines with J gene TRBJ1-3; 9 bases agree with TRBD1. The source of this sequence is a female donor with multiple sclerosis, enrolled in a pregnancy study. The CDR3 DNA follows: TGTGCCAGCAGCTTAACAGGGACAGGGGGAAACACCATATATTTT. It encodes CASSLTGTGGNTIYF. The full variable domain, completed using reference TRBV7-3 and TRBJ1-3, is GAGVSQTPSNKVTEKGKYVELRCDPISGHTALYWYRQSLGQGPEFLIYFQGTGAADDSGLPNDRFFAVRPEGSVSTLKIQRTERGDSAVYLCASSLTGTGGNTIYFGEGSWLTVV.